The 26 T cell receptor beta chains presented below share a single source sample, sequenced in a study of cytomegalovirus exposure and HLA in healthy donors. Primers included in the PCR were 60 Vbeta and 13 Jbeta primers. Produced via immunoSEQ multiplex PCR; TCRdb's table is partial and in-frame only. The sample totals around 140,000 clones. Sequenced: PBMCs. Receptors were obtained from a male donor in good health and CMV-seronegative.

Turning to this clone: An end of the junction does not agree with germline; a read error may underlie this. The chain carries TRBV5-6 and TRBJ2-1; 7 bases are a match to TRBD1. This CDR3 is 15 amino acids long. Looked up from germline, CDR1 is SGHDT and CDR2 is YYEEEE. The CDR3 nucleotides are TGTGCCAGCAGCATCGACAGGGCTTCCTACAATGAGAAGTTCTTC. Its protein is CASSIDRASYNEKFF.

The chain uses TRBV5-6 and TRBJ2-1; 10 positions match TRBD2. In germline, CDR1 is SGHDT, CDR2 YYEEEE. V gave up 2 bases and J gave up 7 bases; unmatched junction bases: 6. The CDR3 has 15 amino acids. CDR3: CASSFGAGGRNEQFF. The CDR3 DNA sequence: TGTGCCAGCAGCTTTGGAGCGGGAGGGCGGAATGAGCAGTTCTTC.

V gene TRBV7-8 combines with J gene TRBJ2-7; D possibly corresponds to TRBD2 (6 bases). The germline CDR1 and CDR2 sequences are SGHVS and FQNEAQ. The CDR3 sequence is 14 residues long. Trimming took off 5 bases at V and 4 bases at J, with 15 bases between the two ends. In DNA, the CDR3 is TGTGCCAGCAGCCACGGGGGTTCGGGATACGAGCAGTACTTC. This codes for CASSHGGSGYEQYF.

V is TRBV7-8 and J is TRBJ1-6; 7 bases map to TRBD1. Germline V gene data show CDR1 as SGHVS and CDR2 as FQNEAQ. The V segment lost 1 base and the J segment 6 bases; nucleotides outside the gene matches: 3. The length of the CDR3 is 15 residues. In DNA form, the CDR3 reads TGTGCCAGCAGCTTAGAGGGACAGAGTAATTCACCCCTCCACTTT. Translated, it gives CASSLEGQSNSPLHF.

The gene calls are TRBV5-1 and TRBJ1-4; 9 bases align to TRBD1. The CDR3 sequence is 15 residues long. V shed 4 bases, J shed 5 bases, and the junction held 6 bases outside the gene matches. CDR1 is SGHRS, CDR2 YFSETQ, per germline. The CDR3: CASSLTGGPNEKLFF. For the CDR3, the DNA is TGCGCCAGCAGCCTCACAGGGGGCCCCAATGAAAAACTGTTTTTT. Variable domain in full (rest from reference TRBV5-1 and TRBJ1-4): KAGVTQTPRYLIKTRGQQVTLSCSPISGHRSVSWYQQTPGQGLQFLFEYFSETQRNKGNFPGRFSGRQFSNSRSEMNVSTLELGDSALYLCASSLTGGPNEKLFFGSGTQLSVL.

The chain employs TRBV7-9 and TRBJ2-7; D perhaps matches TRBD1 (6 bases). This CDR3 contains 17 residues. Germline V gene lookup returns CDR1 SEHNR and CDR2 FQNEAQ (reference sequence). Trimming removed 5 bases at V and 0 bases at J, with 20 bases between. The CDR3 reads CASSRSVGTKSSYEQYF. DNA of the CDR3: TGTGCCAGCAGCCGTTCTGTAGGGACAAAGAGCTCCTACGAGCAGTACTTC.

In DNA, the CDR3 is TGTGCCAGCAGCTTAAGCTTGGGACAGAAAGAGACCCAGTACTTC. Protein product: CASSLSLGQKETQYF. The chain has TRBV7-9 and TRBJ2-5, with 7 bases lining up with TRBD1. Germline loops: CDR1 SEHNR, CDR2 FQNEAQ (reference sequence). There are 15 residues in the CDR3. V lost 2 bases to trimming and J lost 3 bases; unmatched junction nucleotides: 6.

The chain combines TRBV12-5 with TRBJ2-1; possibly TRBD2 for D (6 bases). The germline V gene encodes CDR1 LGHNT and CDR2 FRNRAP. CDR3 length: 16 amino acids. V gave up 6 bases and J gave up 7 bases, with 22 bases separating them. This CDR3 reads CASGDPPAEGFNEQFF. The CDR3 nucleotides are TGTGCTAGTGGCGATCCGCCCGCGGAGGGATTTAATGAGCAGTTCTTC.

This sequence joins TRBV4-3 and TRBJ2-3, with D maybe TRBD2 (6 bases). CDR3 length: 15 residues. Trimming took off 1 base at V and 0 bases at J, with 8 bases between the two ends. The V gene's germline CDR1 is LGHNA and CDR2 YSLEER. CDR3: CASSQGGESTDTQYF. In DNA form, the CDR3 reads TGCGCCAGCAGCCAAGGCGGGGAGAGCACAGATACGCAGTATTTT.

The genes are TRBV6-5 and TRBJ2-5; weak D call: TRBD1 (6 bases). Germline CDR1 is MNHEY and CDR2 is SVGAGI. V was shortened by 2 bases and J by 5 bases, with 15 bases between the two germline ends. This CDR3 has 15 residues. The CDR3 is CASSYLGGGAETQYF. The DNA for the CDR3 is TGTGCCAGCAGTTACCTAGGGGGTGGAGCGGAGACCCAGTACTTC.

This chain uses TRBV6-1 with TRBJ2-7; 8 nucleotides match TRBD2. V gave up 6 bases and J gave up 7 bases; unmatched junction bases: 14. Looked up from germline, CDR1 is MNHNS and CDR2 is SASEGT. There are 15 residues in the CDR3. The CDR3 nucleotides read TGTGCCAGCAGAGAAACCGGGACTAGTTACTATGAGCAGTACTTC. It specifies CASRETGTSYYEQYF.

The V call is TRBV19, the J call TRBJ1-5; the match to TRBD1 covers 8 bases. Trimming at V came to 6 bases and at J to 2 bases, leaving 18 bases not matched to a gene. CDR1 LNHDA and CDR2 SQIVND come from the germline V gene (reference sequence). The CDR3 loop spans 19 amino acids. Written as DNA, the CDR3 is TGTGCCAGTAGATTATCCAGATGGAGGACAGGGTTAGGCAATCAGCCCCAGCATTTT. It translates to CASRLSRWRTGLGNQPQHF.

The chain recombines TRBV18 with TRBJ2-3, with unresolved D. The CDR3 runs to 13 residues. V lost 5 bases to trimming and J lost 0 bases, with 6 bases between them. Per germline, CDR1 KGHSH and CDR2 LQKENI. The CDR3 loop reads CASSSTSTDTQYF. In DNA form, the CDR3 reads TGTGCCAGCTCATCAACTAGCACAGATACGCAGTATTTT.

The CDR3 region has the DNA TGCGCCAGCAGCTTTGCGGAGGGGAATTCACCCCTCCACTTT. This sequence encodes CASSFAEGNSPLHF. V is TRBV5-1 and J is TRBJ1-6; D is perhaps TRBD1 (5 bases). Trimming removed 2 bases from V and 7 bases from J, with 10 bases in between. There are 14 residues in the CDR3. CDR1 and CDR2 (germline): SGHRS, YFSETQ.

This chain connects TRBV18 to TRBJ2-2, with TRBD1 matching 10 bases. The germline CDR1 and CDR2 sequences are KGHSH and LQKENI. CDR3 size: 14 residues. V gave up 6 bases and J gave up 5 bases; unmatched junction bases: 3. The CDR3 bases are TGTGCCAGCTCCGGGACAGGGGAAACCGGGGAGCTGTTTTTT. Its protein is CASSGTGETGELFF. Based on the CDR3 plus reference TRBV18 and TRBJ2-2, the full variable domain is NAGVMQNPRHLVRRRGQEARLRCSPMKGHSHVYWYRQLPEEGLKFMVYLQKENIIDESGMPKERFSAEFPKEGPSILRIQQVVRGDSAAYFCASSGTGETGELFFGEGSRLTVL.

The chain is built from TRBV27 and TRBJ1-2; D is possibly TRBD1 (5 bases). V lost 0 bases and J lost 4, with 12 bases in between. Germline V CDR1 and CDR2: MNHEY, SMNVEV (reference sequence). The CDR3 spans 15 residues. The CDR3 protein is CASSLSGGGGYGYTF. The CDR3 DNA is TGTGCCAGCAGTTTATCGGGGGGTGGAGGCTATGGCTACACCTTC.

This chain joins TRBV19 and TRBJ2-5; 13 bases match TRBD2. Unmatched junction bases numbered 8, after V lost 7 bases and J lost 3 bases. The CDR3 extends over 16 amino acids. From germline, CDR1 is LNHDA and CDR2 SQIVND (reference sequence). The CDR3: CASKPIGLAGEETQYF. Here the CDR3 DNA reads TGTGCCAGTAAACCGATCGGACTAGCGGGAGAAGAGACCCAGTACTTC.

This chain links TRBV5-8 with TRBJ1-5; D call uncertain. V gave up 1 base and J gave up 7 bases, with 12 bases separating them. There are 14 residues in the CDR3. CDR1 SGHTS and CDR2 YDEGEE come from the germline V gene. This CDR3 is CASSLKGGLQPQHF. The CDR3 DNA reads TGTGCCAGCAGCTTGAAAGGAGGTTTACAGCCCCAGCATTTT.

The chain joins TRBV7-9 to TRBJ2-7; D is perhaps TRBD2 (5 bases). V dropped 7 bases and J dropped 3 bases, with 22 bases sitting between them. This CDR3 spans 16 amino acids. Germline-derived CDR1 and CDR2 are SEHNR and FQNEAQ (reference sequence). DNA of the CDR3: TGTGCCAGCATCCCGACGGACGAGAGGGTCGACTACGAGCAGTACTTC. It codes for CASIPTDERVDYEQYF. The whole variable domain, filled in from reference TRBV7-9 and TRBJ2-7, reads DTGVSQNPRHKITKRGQNVTFRCDPISEHNRLYWYRQTLGQGPEFLTYFQNEAQLEKSRLLSDRFSAERPKGSFSTLEIQRTEQGDSAMYLCASIPTDERVDYEQYFGPGTRLTVT.

J is TRBJ2-1 and V is TRBV6-5; TRBD2 aligns across 7 bases. This CDR3 comprises 14 residues. V lost 8 bases, J lost 4 bases, and 8 bases stayed unmatched. The germline V gene encodes CDR1 MNHEY and CDR2 SVGAGI. As DNA, the CDR3 is TGTGCCAGCGGGTACGGGAGGCATTACAATGAGCAGTTCTTC. It specifies CASGYGRHYNEQFF.

The CDR3 region has the DNA TGTGCCAGTAGCCCCCCTGCAAGCGGGTATGGCTACACCTTC. Amino acid sequence: CASSPPASGYGYTF. This sequence joins TRBV19 and TRBJ1-2; D is unclear. CDR1 and CDR2 from the germline V gene are LNHDA and SQIVND (reference sequence). V was trimmed by 6 bases and J by 5 bases, leaving 16 bases between them. The length of the CDR3 is 14 residues.

This rearrangement joins TRBV6-5 to TRBJ1-1; TRBD1 matches 10 bases. The CDR3 is made up of 15 amino acids. Germline trimming cut 5 bases from V and 4 bases from J; bases unmatched to any gene: 7. Germline CDR1 and CDR2: MNHEY and SVGAGI. For the CDR3, the DNA is TGTGCCAGCAGTGCGACAGGGGGCGCGGGCACTGAAGCTTTCTTT. Translated: CASSATGGAGTEAFF.

V is TRBV13 and J is TRBJ2-7; a weak D match, TRBD1 (6 bases). Germline assignment: CDR1 PRHDT and CDR2 FYEKMQ (reference sequence). The CDR3 loop spans 16 amino acids. V lost 0 bases, J lost 5 bases, and 17 bases lay in between. The chain's CDR3 is CASSLGGGLARNEQYF. For the CDR3, the DNA is TGTGCCAGCAGCTTAGGAGGGGGATTAGCTCGAAACGAGCAGTACTTC.

This chain joins TRBV30 and TRBJ2-7; D may be TRBD1 (6 bases). The CDR3 has 14 amino acids. Looked up from germline, CDR1 is GTSNPN and CDR2 is SVGIG (reference sequence). V was clipped by 0 bases and J by 0 bases, with 9 bases between them. CDR3 bases: TGTGCCTGGAGTGTCGGCAGGGGCTCCTACGAGCAGTACTTC. Its translation is CAWSVGRGSYEQYF.

Remarks on this clone: At one end, the junction sequence differs from germline, possibly due to a read error. V and J are TRBV7-2 and TRBJ1-2; tentatively, D is TRBD1 (6 bases). Germline V CDR1 and CDR2: SGHTA, FQGNSA. The CDR3 is 14 amino acids. The chain's CDR3 is CASSLTQGHYGFTF. The DNA of the CDR3 is TGTGCCAGCAGCTTGACACAGGGCCACTATGGCTTCACCTTC.

This chain connects TRBV7-2 to TRBJ2-7, with TRBD2 matching 12 bases. Germline CDR1 is SGHTA and CDR2 is FQGNSA. The CDR3 length is 16 residues. V shed 0 bases, J shed 4 bases, and the junction held 4 bases outside the gene matches. The CDR3 reads CASSLALAGGTYEQYF. In DNA form, the CDR3 reads TGTGCCAGCAGCTTAGCACTAGCGGGGGGAACTTACGAGCAGTACTTC. Combining the CDR3 with reference TRBV7-2 and TRBJ2-7 gives the whole variable domain GAGVSQSPSNKVTEKGKDVELRCDPISGHTALYWYRQSLGQGLEFLIYFQGNSAPDKSGLPSDRFSAERTGGSVSTLTIQRTQQEDSAVYLCASSLALAGGTYEQYFGPGTRLTVT.